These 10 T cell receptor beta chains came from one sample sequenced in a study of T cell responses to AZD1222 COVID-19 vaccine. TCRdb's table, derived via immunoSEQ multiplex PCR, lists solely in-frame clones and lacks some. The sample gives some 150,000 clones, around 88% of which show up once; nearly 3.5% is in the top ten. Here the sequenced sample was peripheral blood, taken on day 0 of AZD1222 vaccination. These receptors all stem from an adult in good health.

Here the CDR3 reads CASSLSGRNTGELFF. The CDR3 bases are TGTGCCAGCAGCTTAAGCGGAAGGAACACCGGGGAGCTGTTTTTT. The chain is built from TRBV5-8 and TRBJ2-2, with D perhaps matching TRBD2 (5 bases). Germline CDR1 is SGHTS and CDR2 is YDEGEE. The CDR3 totals 15 residues. Trimming pared 2 bases from V and 1 base from J, leaving 9 bases between. Complete variable domain (other parts from reference TRBV5-8 and TRBJ2-2): EAGVTQSPTHLIKTRGQQATLRCSPISGHTSVYWYQQALGLGLQFLLWYDEGEERNRGNFPPRFSGRQFPNYSSELNVNALELEDSALYLCASSLSGRNTGELFFGEGSRLTVL.

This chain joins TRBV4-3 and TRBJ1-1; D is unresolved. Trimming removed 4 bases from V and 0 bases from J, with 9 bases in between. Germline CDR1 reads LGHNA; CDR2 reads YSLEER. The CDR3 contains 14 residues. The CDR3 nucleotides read TGCGCCAGCAGCCCCGGCGTTCTGAACACTGAAGCTTTCTTT. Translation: CASSPGVLNTEAFF.

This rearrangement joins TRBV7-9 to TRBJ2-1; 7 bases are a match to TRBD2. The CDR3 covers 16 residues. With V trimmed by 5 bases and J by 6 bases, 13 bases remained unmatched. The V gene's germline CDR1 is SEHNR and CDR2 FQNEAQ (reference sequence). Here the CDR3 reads CASSQLGGSVVNEQFF. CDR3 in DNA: TGTGCCAGCAGCCAGCTGGGCGGGAGCGTTGTCAATGAGCAGTTCTTC.

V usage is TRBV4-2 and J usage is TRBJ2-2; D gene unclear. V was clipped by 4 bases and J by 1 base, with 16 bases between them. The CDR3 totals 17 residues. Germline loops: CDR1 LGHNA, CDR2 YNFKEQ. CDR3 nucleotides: TGTGCCAGCAGCCCGGTGGGAAACATAAAGAACACCGGGGAGCTGTTTTTT. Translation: CASSPVGNIKNTGELFF.

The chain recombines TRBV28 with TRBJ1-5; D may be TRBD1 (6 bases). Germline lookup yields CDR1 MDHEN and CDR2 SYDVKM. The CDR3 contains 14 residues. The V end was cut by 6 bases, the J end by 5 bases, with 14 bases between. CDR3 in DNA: TGTGCCAGCAGGGAGAGGGGGAATTATCAGCCCCAGCATTTT. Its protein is CASRERGNYQPQHF.

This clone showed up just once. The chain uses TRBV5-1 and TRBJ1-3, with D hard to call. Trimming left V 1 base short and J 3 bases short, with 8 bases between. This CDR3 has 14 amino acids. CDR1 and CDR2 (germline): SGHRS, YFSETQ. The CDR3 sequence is CASSLIGGGNTIYF. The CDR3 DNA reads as TGCGCCAGCAGCTTGATTGGAGGTGGAAACACCATATATTTT.

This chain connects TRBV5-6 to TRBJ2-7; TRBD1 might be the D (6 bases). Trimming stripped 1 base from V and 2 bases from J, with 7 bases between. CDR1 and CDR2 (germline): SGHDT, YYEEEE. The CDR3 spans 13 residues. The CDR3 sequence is CASSLRGTYEQYF. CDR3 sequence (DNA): TGTGCCAGCAGCTTGAGGGGGACCTACGAGCAGTACTTC.

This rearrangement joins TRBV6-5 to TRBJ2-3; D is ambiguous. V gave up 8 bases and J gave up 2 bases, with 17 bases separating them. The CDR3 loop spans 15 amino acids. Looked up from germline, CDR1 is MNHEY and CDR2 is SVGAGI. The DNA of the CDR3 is TGTGCCAGCCGTCGCTATCTCCTCATCACAGATACGCAGTATTTT. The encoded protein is CASRRYLLITDTQYF.

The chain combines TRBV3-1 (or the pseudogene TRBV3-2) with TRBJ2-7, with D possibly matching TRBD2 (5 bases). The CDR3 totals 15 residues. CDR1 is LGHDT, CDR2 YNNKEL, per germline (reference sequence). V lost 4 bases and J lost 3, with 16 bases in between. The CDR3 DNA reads TGTGCCAGCAGCCCTACCGCCACTAGACACTACGAGCAGTACTTC. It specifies CASSPTATRHYEQYF.

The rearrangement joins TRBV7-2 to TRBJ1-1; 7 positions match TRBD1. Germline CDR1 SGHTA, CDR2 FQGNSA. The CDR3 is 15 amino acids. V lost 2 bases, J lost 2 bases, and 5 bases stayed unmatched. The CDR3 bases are TGTGCCAGCAGCTTAAAACAGGGGACCAACACTGAAGCTTTCTTT. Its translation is CASSLKQGTNTEAFF.